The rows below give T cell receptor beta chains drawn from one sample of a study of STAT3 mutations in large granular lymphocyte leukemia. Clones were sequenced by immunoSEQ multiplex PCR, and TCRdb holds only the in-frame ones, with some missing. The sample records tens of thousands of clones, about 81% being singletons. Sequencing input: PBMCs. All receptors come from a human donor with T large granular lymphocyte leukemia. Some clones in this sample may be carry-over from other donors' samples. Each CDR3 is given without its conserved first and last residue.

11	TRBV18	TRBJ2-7	ASYESDRAKQY
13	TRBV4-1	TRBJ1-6	ASSQGQGGDSPLH
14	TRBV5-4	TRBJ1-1	ASSLQSGLRGTEAF
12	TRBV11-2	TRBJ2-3	ASRIAGSTDTQY
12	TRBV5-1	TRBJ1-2	ASSSYGEAYGYT
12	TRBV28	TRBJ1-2	ASSGDRANYGYT
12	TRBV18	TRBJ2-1	ASSPPRSRNEQF
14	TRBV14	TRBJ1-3	ASSQGRRGAGNTIY
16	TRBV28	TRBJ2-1	ASSRAPTSGDAYNEQF
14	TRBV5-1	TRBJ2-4	ASSLGQGETKNIQY
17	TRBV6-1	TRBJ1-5	ASSDGLGGGYYSNQPQH
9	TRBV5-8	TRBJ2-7	ASTTNYEQY
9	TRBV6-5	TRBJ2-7	ASSYRGIQY
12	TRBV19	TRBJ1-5	ASVPGVGNQPQH
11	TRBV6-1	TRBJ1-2	ASKGEANYGYT
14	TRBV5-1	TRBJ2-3	ASSLGLAGGTDTQY
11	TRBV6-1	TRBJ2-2	ASSEGQAGELF
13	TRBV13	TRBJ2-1	ASSPEVAAYNEQF
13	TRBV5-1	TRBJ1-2	ASSAGGPSGYGYT
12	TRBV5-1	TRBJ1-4	ASSLDAGVEKLF
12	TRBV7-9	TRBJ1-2	ASSPGQGAGGYT
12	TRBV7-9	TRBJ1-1	ASSLKGANTEAF
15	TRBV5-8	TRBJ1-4	ASSSHPGTGTNEKLF
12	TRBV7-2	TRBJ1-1	ASSLNSQNTEAF
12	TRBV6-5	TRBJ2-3	ASTRTSSTDTQY
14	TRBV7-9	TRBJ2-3	ASSLVGSPSTDTQY
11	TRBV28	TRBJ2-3	ASSFSPWDTQY
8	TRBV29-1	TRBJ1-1	SVQFSEAF
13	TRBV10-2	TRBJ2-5	ASTRIAGAGETQY
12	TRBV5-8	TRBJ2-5	ASSLSMYQETQY
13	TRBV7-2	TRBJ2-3	ASSLARGLSDTQY
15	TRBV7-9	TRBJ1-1	ASSLGAYVGMNTEAF
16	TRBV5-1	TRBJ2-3	ASSPGLLPAPSTDTQY
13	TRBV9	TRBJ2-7	ASSVGWDRVGEQY
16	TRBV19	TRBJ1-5	ASSIDPTDRYSNQPQH
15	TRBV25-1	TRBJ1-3	ASSGRAGLQSGNTIY
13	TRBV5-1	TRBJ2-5	ASSLGGQLAETQY
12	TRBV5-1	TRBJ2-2	ASSLGLDFGELF
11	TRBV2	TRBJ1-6	ASVRSYNSPLH
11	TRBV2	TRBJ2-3	ASSRGITDTQY
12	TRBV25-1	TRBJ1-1	ASSEYGRITEAF
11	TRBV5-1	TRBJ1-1	ASSGHGNTEAF
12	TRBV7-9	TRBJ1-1	ASSSQGSGSEAF
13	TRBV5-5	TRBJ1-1	ASSLEWTGGTEAF
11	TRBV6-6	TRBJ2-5	ASSPGLRETQY
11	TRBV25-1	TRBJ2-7	ASSLGFSYEQY
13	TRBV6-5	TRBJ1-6	ASSYEIRGNSPLH
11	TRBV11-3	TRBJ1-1	ASSLDMNTEAF
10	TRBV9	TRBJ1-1	ASSPLTSEAF
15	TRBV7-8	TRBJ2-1	ASSLAGMSPVYNEQF
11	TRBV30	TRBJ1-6	ALQTGSDSPLH
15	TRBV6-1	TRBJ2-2	ASSALLSWVNSGELF
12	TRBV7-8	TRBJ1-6	ASSLGTSDSPLH
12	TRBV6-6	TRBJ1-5	ASSWDGRNQPQH
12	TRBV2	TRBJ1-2	ASSESRASEGYT
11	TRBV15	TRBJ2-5	ATRVRGQETQY
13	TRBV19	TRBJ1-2	ATIQPGQGSYGYT
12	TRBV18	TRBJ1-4	ASSQVVRDEKLF
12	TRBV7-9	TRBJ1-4	ASSLGQGGEKLF